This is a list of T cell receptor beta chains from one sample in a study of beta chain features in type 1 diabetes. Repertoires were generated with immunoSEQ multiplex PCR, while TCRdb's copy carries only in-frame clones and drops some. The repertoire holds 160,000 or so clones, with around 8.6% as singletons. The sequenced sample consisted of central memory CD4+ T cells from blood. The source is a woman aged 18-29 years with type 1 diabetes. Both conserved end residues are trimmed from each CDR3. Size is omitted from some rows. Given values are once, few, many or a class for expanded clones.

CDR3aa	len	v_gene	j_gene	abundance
ASSPETMTGEQY	12	TRBV18	TRBJ2-7	NA
ASSWPGQDSNQPQH	14	TRBV6-6	TRBJ1-5	NA
ASSQGMNTEAF	11	TRBV7-3	TRBJ1-1	NA
ASSPMLAGGNEQF	13	TRBV7-2	TRBJ2-1	few
ATSAGLAGSTDTQY	14	TRBV15	TRBJ2-3	few
ASSSYRKMGTQY	12	TRBV28	TRBJ2-5	few
ASSPAGTQETQY	12	TRBV18	TRBJ2-5	few
SDPSGRSYEQY	11	TRBV29-1	TRBJ2-7	NA
ASSGGVQAGYT	11	TRBV11-2	TRBJ1-2	NA
ASSGDNTDTQY	11	TRBV7-2	TRBJ2-3	NA
ASSHRLAGEADTQY	14	TRBV7-9	TRBJ2-3	few
ASTRPGYGYT	10	TRBV19	TRBJ1-2	few
ASNRAGQNTGELF	13	TRBV25-1	TRBJ2-2	few
ASSSTSGTWETQY	13	TRBV5-1	TRBJ2-5	NA
ASSPEADSYNEQF	13	TRBV5-4	TRBJ2-1	NA
ASSGSGRHNEQF	12	TRBV25-1	TRBJ2-1	NA
SVGGSHYEQY	10	TRBV29-1	TRBJ2-7	NA
ASSQAGTTATNEKLF	15	TRBV4-1	TRBJ1-4	NA
ASSLDRTSSSYNEQF	15	TRBV11-2	TRBJ2-1	few
ASSLTKGAEAF	11	TRBV7-9	TRBJ1-1	NA
ASSQDWSDLSYEQY	14	TRBV4-3	TRBJ2-7	NA
ASSPFRGLDTEAF	13	TRBV18	TRBJ1-1	few
ASSLGGNTQY	10	TRBV25-1	TRBJ2-3	NA
ASSVGGSFYNEQF	13	TRBV9	TRBJ2-1	NA
ASSQGQGSHYGYT	13	TRBV4-3	TRBJ1-2	NA
VTWGGGTYEQY	11	TRBV28	TRBJ2-7	many
ASQREWGQPQH	11	TRBV9	TRBJ1-5	few
ASSPSRTGLIINEQF	15	TRBV27	TRBJ2-1	few
ASSPTSGSYNEQF	13	TRBV4-2	TRBJ2-1	NA
ASSHVSGGEEKLF	13	TRBV4-3	TRBJ1-4	few
ASFSEIEAF	9	TRBV28	TRBJ1-1	NA
ATSRETSGGNEQF	13	TRBV15	TRBJ2-1	NA
ASSASSPGRYNEQF	14	TRBV7-2	TRBJ2-1	NA
ASSLNTGDTQY	11	TRBV27	TRBJ2-3	NA
ASSSQDTNNQPQH	13	TRBV4-1	TRBJ1-5	few
ASGPGPNYGYT	11	TRBV11-1	TRBJ1-2	NA
ASSFLAGTGNGYT	13	TRBV11-2	TRBJ1-2	few
ASSEGQNSYT	10	TRBV2	TRBJ1-2	NA
ASSGLAYTDTQY	12	TRBV11-1	TRBJ2-3	NA
ASSAAQGAGTEAF	13	TRBV5-4	TRBJ1-1	few
ASSRTVYEQY	10	TRBV18	TRBJ2-7	few
ASSEAMGPLTESPLH	15	TRBV2	TRBJ1-6	NA